Below, 16 T cell receptor beta chains from the same sample are listed, as sequenced in a study of blood T cell repertoires in COVID-19. Here immunoSEQ multiplex PCR was the method, and the copy in TCRdb shows in-frame clones only, minus some. The data contain tens of thousands of clones, around nine tenths of them singletons. The specimen sequenced was peripheral blood. The receptors stem from a man between 70 and 80 years old with acute or convalescent COVID-19.

The V and J genes are TRBV5-4 and TRBJ1-6; weak D call: TRBD1 (5 bases). The germline V gene has CDR1 SGHNT and CDR2 YYREEE (reference sequence). Trimming took 0 bases from V and 10 from J, leaving 14 bases between them. The CDR3 spans 15 residues. The CDR3: CASSLDFREESPLHF. CDR3 nucleotides: TGTGCCAGCAGCTTGGATTTCAGGGAGGAATCACCCCTCCACTTT.

For this clone: Relative to the germline gene, one junction end is altered; a read error may explain this. The CDR3 DNA reads as TGTGCCAGCAGCCGCGGAGAGAGGGGCGGGGGGATCTTC. It is translated as CASSRGERGGGIF. The chain uses TRBV4-2 and TRBJ1-2; the D gene is possibly TRBD1 (5 bases). Germline CDR1 reads LGHNA; CDR2 reads YNFKEQ. CDR3 length: 13 residues.

The chain links TRBV7-8 to TRBJ1-5, with D possibly matching TRBD1 (5 bases). CDR1 and CDR2 (germline): SGHVS, FQNEAQ. This CDR3 is built from 12 residues. V lost 3 bases, J lost 5 bases, and 5 bases lay in between. The CDR3 reads CASSFRDQPQHF. The CDR3 DNA reads TGTGCCAGCAGCTTCAGGGATCAGCCCCAGCATTTT.

CDR3 in amino acids: CASSVGLQGRNEKLFF. The CDR3 DNA reads as TGTGCCAGCAGCGTAGGGCTACAGGGCCGAAATGAAAAACTGTTTTTT. The chain combines TRBV9 with TRBJ1-4; a weak D match, TRBD1 (6 bases). There are 16 residues in the CDR3. Germline values: CDR1 SGDLS, CDR2 YYNGEE. The V gene lost 0 bases and the J gene lost 5 bases, with 14 bases spanning the gap.

This chain connects TRBV6-1 to TRBJ1-4, with D unclear. The CDR3 runs 17 residues. Germline values: CDR1 MNHNS, CDR2 SASEGT. The V gene lost 3 bases and the J gene lost 4 bases, with 18 bases spanning the gap. CDR3 protein: CASSDPVGSRLNEKLFF. CDR3 in DNA: TGTGCCAGCAGTGACCCCGTAGGGAGCCGGCTTAATGAAAAACTGTTTTTT.

The chain has TRBV6-5 and TRBJ1-5; 8 nucleotides agree with TRBD1. Germline V lookup: CDR1 MNHEY, CDR2 SVGAGI. The CDR3 runs to 15 residues. V trimming: 2 bases; J trimming: 5 bases; junction bases outside the gene matches: 5. This CDR3 is CASSYRTGNDQPQHF. CDR3 bases: TGTGCCAGCAGTTACCGGACAGGGAACGATCAGCCCCAGCATTTT.

This clone appeared once. This chain links TRBV25-1 with TRBJ2-6; D possibly corresponds to TRBD1 (5 bases). The V end was cut by 7 bases, the J end by 1 base, with 14 bases between. CDR1 and CDR2 from the germline V gene are MGHDK and SYGVNS. The CDR3 sequence is 16 residues long. The CDR3 reads CASTNLGVSGANVLTF. CDR3 nucleotide sequence: TGTGCCAGCACCAACCTAGGGGTGTCTGGGGCCAACGTCCTGACTTTC.

This clone was observed a handful of times. The chain combines TRBV30 with TRBJ1-2, with a weak D call TRBD1 (6 bases). The V gene lost 7 bases and the J gene lost 5 bases, with 17 bases spanning the gap. Germline assignment: CDR1 GTSNPN and CDR2 SVGIG (reference sequence). The CDR3 is made up of 13 amino acids. The CDR3 DNA is TGTGCCTTAACGGACGACAGGAGTTATGGCTACACCTTC. Encoded protein: CALTDDRSYGYTF.

The V call is TRBV7-2, the J call TRBJ1-6, with 10 bases aligning to TRBD1. Germline CDR1 is SGHTA and CDR2 is FQGNSA. CDR3 size: 17 residues. The V gene end was trimmed by 1 base and the J gene end by 8 bases; junction bases not matched to a gene: 8. The DNA for the CDR3 is TGTGCCAGCAGCTTAGACCCCGGGACAGGGGTATATTCACCCCTCCACTTT. It codes for CASSLDPGTGVYSPLHF.

CDR3 sequence: CASSSPIRDRGSPLHF. CDR3 nucleotide sequence: TGTGCCAGCAGTTCTCCAATCCGGGACAGGGGTTCACCCCTCCACTTT. The chain couples TRBV27 to TRBJ1-6; TRBD1 matches 10 bases. CDR3 length equals 16 residues. Germline V gene sequence: CDR1 MNHEY, CDR2 SMNVEV (reference sequence). V shed 4 bases and J 9 bases; nucleotides not matched to a gene: 9.

V gene TRBV19 combines with J gene TRBJ1-1; 10 positions match TRBD1. This CDR3 region has 16 residues. Germline CDR1 reads LNHDA; CDR2 reads SQIVND (reference sequence). Trimming cost V 4 bases and J 0 bases; bases outside gene matches: 5. The DNA for the CDR3 is TGTGCCAGTAGTACCGGGACAGGGGCCGTGAACACTGAAGCTTTCTTT. Protein sequence: CASSTGTGAVNTEAFF.

This rearrangement joins TRBV3-1 (or the pseudogene TRBV3-2) to TRBJ2-7; D ambiguous. Trimming pared 4 bases from V and 9 bases from J, leaving 13 bases between. The CDR3 is made up of 12 amino acids. Germline V gives CDR1 LGHDT, CDR2 YNNKEL (reference sequence). CDR3 in amino acids: CASSPGLGGQYF. Written as DNA, the CDR3 is TGTGCCAGCAGCCCGGGTTTAGGCGGGCAGTACTTC.

J is TRBJ1-1 and V is TRBV15, with a tentative D call TRBD1 (5 bases). V lost 1 base and J 1 base, leaving 10 bases between the germline ends. This CDR3 has 15 amino acids. Germline V gene data show CDR1 as LNHNV and CDR2 as YYDKDF (reference sequence). The CDR3 loop reads CATSRGGTSNTEAFF. The CDR3 DNA sequence: TGTGCCACCAGCAGAGGAGGGACTTCGAACACTGAAGCTTTCTTT. Supplemented by reference TRBV15 and TRBJ1-1, the full variable domain reads DAMVIQNPRYQVTQFGKPVTLSCSQTLNHNVMYWYQQKSSQAPKLLFHYYDKDFNNEADTPDNFQSRRPNTSFCFLDIRSPGLGDTAMYLCATSRGGTSNTEAFFGQGTRLTVV.

The genes are TRBV30 and TRBJ2-1, with 10 nucleotides matching TRBD2. The CDR3 covers 14 residues. Looked up from germline, CDR1 is GTSNPN and CDR2 is SVGIG (reference sequence). V trimming: 3 bases; J trimming: 5 bases; junction bases outside the gene matches: 4. Here the CDR3 reads CAWSRTSGNNEQFF. CDR3 DNA sequence: TGTGCCTGGAGCAGGACTAGCGGAAACAATGAGCAGTTCTTC.

The genes are TRBV5-4 and TRBJ2-2; possible D gene TRBD2, 7 bases. CDR3 size: 16 residues. Per germline, CDR1 SGHNT and CDR2 YYREEE (reference sequence). Trimming shortened V by 6 bases and J by 5 bases, and 20 bases separated the two germline ends. The CDR3 region has the DNA TGTGCCAGCACCATTCAAGGGGGGGGGCGAACCGGGGAGCTGTTTTTT. This gives the protein CASTIQGGGRTGELFF.

The chain joins TRBV24-1 to TRBJ1-3; D unclear. The CDR3 has 15 amino acids. V dropped 3 bases and J dropped 2 bases, with 10 bases sitting between them. Germline lookup yields CDR1 KGHDR and CDR2 SFDVKD. CDR3 protein: CATSDPSGAGNTIYF. The CDR3 nucleotides read TGTGCCACCAGTGATCCCTCCGGGGCTGGAAACACCATATATTTT.